The 7 T cell receptor beta chains in this list originate from one sample, sequenced in a study of blood T cell repertoires in COVID-19. Clones were sequenced by immunoSEQ multiplex PCR, and TCRdb holds only the in-frame ones, with some missing. The sample includes fewer than 300,000 clones, 85% of them seen just once. The sequenced sample was PBMCs or T cells enriched from blood (not recorded which). The receptors stem from a woman aged 50 to 65 who had recovered from COVID-19.

This clone was counted only a few times. The chain combines TRBV6-5 with TRBJ1-3; 8 nucleotides align to TRBD1. V gave up 5 bases and J gave up 4 bases; unmatched junction bases: 7. Germline CDR1 MNHEY, CDR2 SVGAGI. This CDR3 is built from 15 residues. The CDR3 DNA reads as TGTGCCAGCAGTCCGGGGACAGGTCTCGGAAACACCATATATTTT. Its protein product is CASSPGTGLGNTIYF.

The chain joins TRBV7-2 to TRBJ2-5; 8 bases align to TRBD2. Trimming at V came to 5 bases and at J to 5 bases, leaving 7 bases not matched to a gene. Germline CDR1 SGHTA, CDR2 FQGNSA. The CDR3 spans 14 residues. This CDR3 reads CASSPQAGAETQYF. CDR3 in DNA: TGTGCCAGCAGCCCCCAAGCGGGAGCTGAGACCCAGTACTTC.

The CDR3 coding sequence is TGTGCCAGCAGCTCCTCCGACAGGGGGCGCAGGTACGAGCAGTACTTC. The encoded protein is CASSSSDRGRRYEQYF. This chain connects TRBV7-9 to TRBJ2-7; 10 positions agree with TRBD1. The V gene's germline CDR1 is SEHNR and CDR2 FQNEAQ (reference sequence). Trimming took 4 bases from V and 4 from J; bases not matched to a gene: 10. CDR3 size: 16 residues.

The chain couples TRBV28 to TRBJ1-2; 7 nucleotides align to TRBD1. The germline V gene has CDR1 MDHEN and CDR2 SYDVKM. The J segment lost 1 base and the V segment lost 10 bases, leaving 6 bases of the junction unmatched. The CDR3 covers 13 residues. This chain's CDR3 is CATRGQNNYGYTF. DNA for the CDR3: TGTGCCACCAGGGGACAGAATAACTATGGCTACACCTTC.

The chain is built from TRBV10-3 and TRBJ2-5; D perhaps matches TRBD2 (5 bases). Between the trimmed V and J ends, which lost 3 bases and 1 base, there was a span of 12 bases. The CDR3 extends over 15 amino acids. Germline CDR1 ENHRY, CDR2 SYGVKD. CDR3 nucleotides: TGTGCCATCAGTGATACAGCTAGCATCCAAGAGACCCAGTACTTC. Translating gives CAISDTASIQETQYF.

This chain links TRBV5-6 with TRBJ1-6; TRBD1 aligns across 8 bases. CDR1 and CDR2 from the germline V gene are SGHDT and YYEEEE. Losses at the gene ends were 7 bases for V and 7 bases for J; bases not matched to a gene: 10. CDR3 size: 15 residues. CDR3 nucleotide sequence: TGTGCCAGCGTATCGGACAGGGCCAAGAATTCACCCCTCCACTTT. Translated, it gives CASVSDRAKNSPLHF.

The chain carries TRBV11-2 and TRBJ2-7, with no clear D. Trimming removed 1 base at V and 2 bases at J, with 6 bases between. CDR3 length: 13 residues. Germline CDR1 reads SGHAT; CDR2 reads FQNNGV. The CDR3 loop is CASSLAVTYEQYF. CDR3 nucleotides: TGTGCCAGCAGCTTAGCGGTTACCTACGAGCAGTACTTC.